This TCR beta chain was recovered during a study of blood T cell repertoires in COVID-19. CDR1 and CDR2 from the germline V gene are SQVTM and ANQGSEA. With 5 bases removed from V and 2 bases from J, the gap between germline ends came to 6 bases. There are 11 residues in the CDR3. Clones were read by immunoSEQ multiplex PCR, and TCRdb kept only the in-frame ones, dropping some. Among about 350,000 clones listed, approximately 86% were seen once. The sequence was obtained from a woman in her sixties with COVID-19, enrolled during active disease. This rearrangement joins TRBV29-1 to TRBJ1-1; D gene ambiguous. Sample: peripheral blood. Here the CDR3 DNA reads TGCAGCGTTCGTACAAACACTGAAGCTTTCTTT. Its translation is CSVRTNTEAFF.